Listed here are 7 T cell receptor beta chains from one sample, sequenced in a study of OX40 agonist ivuxolimab in advanced cancers. Libraries were prepared by immunoSEQ multiplex PCR; TCRdb keeps only in-frame clonotypes and omits some of them. The data contain some 96,000 clones, around 93% of them singletons. Material: CD4+ or CD8+ T cells sorted from blood, obtained in a trial of the OX40 agonist ivuxolimab. These receptors originate from an adult with an advanced solid tumor such as melanoma, head and neck, liver or kidney cancer.

The chain recombines TRBV30 with TRBJ2-7; D is possibly TRBD1 (5 bases). Trimming took 1 base from V and 3 from J, leaving 13 bases between them. The germline gives CDR1 GTSNPN, CDR2 SVGIG (reference sequence). The CDR3 covers 14 residues. The CDR3 DNA is TGTGCCTGGAGTGGCTTAAAGGGGATCTACGAGCAGTACTTC. Its translation is CAWSGLKGIYEQYF. Full variable domain (remainder filled in from reference TRBV30 and TRBJ2-7): SQTIHQWPATLVQPVGSPLSLECTVEGTSNPNLYWYRQAAGRGLQLLFYSVGIGQISSEVPQNLSASRPQDRQFILSSKKLLLSDSGFYLCAWSGLKGIYEQYFGPGTRLTVT.

The V gene is TRBV28, the J gene TRBJ1-5; 7 bases are a match to TRBD1. The CDR3 length is 13 residues. Trimming removed 8 bases from V and 4 bases from J; junction bases left unmatched: 5. Germline values: CDR1 MDHEN, CDR2 SYDVKM. CDR3 region: CASGGTANQPQHF. Written as DNA, the CDR3 is TGTGCCAGCGGCGGGACAGCTAATCAGCCCCAGCATTTT.

The chain joins TRBV6-6 to TRBJ2-7, with 10 bases lining up with TRBD1. With 6 bases clipped from V and 12 bases from J, the junction kept 11 bases outside the gene matches. The CDR3 is made up of 13 amino acids. Per the germline V gene, CDR1 is MNHNY and CDR2 is SVGAGI (reference sequence). CDR3 coding DNA: TGTGCCAGCAGGGAGGAACGCCGGGACAGGGGGTACTTC. It specifies CASREERRDRGYF.

J is TRBJ2-7 and V is TRBV4-1, with 10 positions matching TRBD2. The trim removed 1 base at V and 4 bases at J, leaving 10 bases unmatched. The CDR3 has 17 residues. Per germline, CDR1 MGHRA and CDR2 YSYEKL. The CDR3 region has the DNA TGCGCCAGCAGCCAAGGTCTAGCGGGAGCGTTCAGTTACGAGCAGTACTTC. This codes for CASSQGLAGAFSYEQYF.

This clone has a single count. The CDR3 is CSVASGPTYEQYF. DNA for the CDR3: TGCAGCGTTGCGAGCGGACCGACCTACGAGCAGTACTTC. The chain employs TRBV29-1 and TRBJ2-7, with D maybe TRBD2 (5 bases). CDR1 SQVTM and CDR2 ANQGSEA come from the germline V gene. V was cut by 4 bases and J by 2 bases, with 12 bases left in between. This CDR3 is built from 13 residues.

The V gene is TRBV14, the J gene TRBJ2-1; D remains ambiguous. V lost 1 base to trimming and J lost 4 bases, with 5 bases between them. Germline CDR1 reads SGHDN; CDR2 reads FVKESK. The CDR3 sequence is 13 residues long. CDR3 sequence reads: CASSQGLYNEQFF. CDR3 nucleotides: TGTGCCAGCAGCCAAGGTCTGTACAATGAGCAGTTCTTC.

This chain uses TRBV5-1 with TRBJ2-2; D is undetermined. The CDR3 has 17 residues. In germline, CDR1 is SGHRS, CDR2 YFSETQ. Trimming removed 1 base from V and 1 base from J, with 14 bases in between. As DNA, the CDR3 is TGCGCCAGCAGCTTGCCTCTCGAGTTCGTGAACACCGGGGAGCTGTTTTTT. Its protein is CASSLPLEFVNTGELFF.